These 32 T cell receptor beta chains share one sample of origin, sequenced in a study of blood T cell repertoires in COVID-19. Using immunoSEQ multiplex PCR, the repertoire was profiled, and TCRdb retains in-frame clones only, with some absent. This table holds under 250,000 clones, about nine tenths found once. The specimen sequenced was peripheral blood. All receptors derive from a woman aged 60-75 years with acute or convalescent COVID-19.

This chain uses TRBV28 with TRBJ2-2, with 12 bases that match TRBD1. CDR1 is MDHEN and CDR2 is SYDVKM in the germline V gene. This CDR3 region has 15 residues. The CDR3 region is CAGTGGEYNTGELFF. The DNA for the CDR3 is TGTGCAGGGACAGGGGGCGAATATAACACCGGGGAGCTGTTTTTT. Together with reference TRBV28 and TRBJ2-2, the CDR3 gives the full variable domain: DVKVTQSSRYLVKRTGEKVFLECVQDMDHENMFWYRQDPGLGLRLIYFSYDVKMKEKGDIPEGYSVSREKKERFSLILESASTNQTSMYLCAGTGGEYNTGELFFGEGSRLTVL.

In this sample, this clone turned up a few times. This rearrangement joins TRBV6-1 to TRBJ1-5; tentative D call: TRBD1 (6 bases). The germline V and J ends were trimmed by 1 base and 7 bases, with 11 bases remaining between them. From germline, CDR1 is MNHNS and CDR2 SASEGT. This CDR3 has 14 amino acids. The CDR3: CASSEDRVGQPQHF. The DNA of the CDR3 is TGTGCCAGCAGTGAAGACAGGGTGGGACAGCCCCAGCATTTT.

The rearrangement joins TRBV4-2 to TRBJ2-7; no definite D call. In germline, CDR1 is LGHNA, CDR2 YNFKEQ. The CDR3 has 14 residues. V was pared by 0 bases and J by 0 bases, with 6 bases between. CDR3 region: CASSQELYSYEQYF. The CDR3 DNA follows: TGTGCCAGCAGCCAAGAACTGTACTCCTACGAGCAGTACTTC.

This clone was recorded a few times. The rearrangement joins TRBV7-9 to TRBJ2-3; the match to TRBD2 covers 7 bases. V dropped 4 bases and J dropped 3; count of bases not matched to a gene: 10. Looked up from germline, CDR1 is SEHNR and CDR2 is FQNEAQ (reference sequence). The CDR3 spans 16 residues. This CDR3 reads CASSSRGGSVTDTQYF. The DNA for the CDR3 is TGTGCCAGCAGCTCTAGAGGCGGGAGCGTAACAGATACGCAGTATTTT. The whole variable domain, remainder taken from reference TRBV7-9 and TRBJ2-3, is DTGVSQNPRHKITKRGQNVTFRCDPISEHNRLYWYRQTLGQGPEFLTYFQNEAQLEKSRLLSDRFSAERPKGSFSTLEIQRTEQGDSAMYLCASSSRGGSVTDTQYFGPGTRLTVL.

With regard to this clone: The junction departs from germline at one end; a sequencing error may be responsible. V usage is TRBV6-1 and J usage is TRBJ2-7, with D maybe TRBD1 (6 bases). This CDR3 spans 15 amino acids. Germline V gene lookup returns CDR1 MNHNS and CDR2 SASEGT. The CDR3: CASREAPRGAYEQYF. Here the CDR3 DNA reads TGTGCCAGCAGGGAAGCCCCCAGGGGCGCCTACGAGCAGTACTTC.

The count of this clone is one. The V call is TRBV9, the J call TRBJ2-5; TRBD2 might be the D (6 bases). Germline CDR1 is SGDLS and CDR2 is YYNGEE. V lost 0 bases and J 4 bases, leaving 13 bases between the germline ends. The CDR3 contains 15 residues. The CDR3 nucleotides read TGTGCCAGCAGCGTAGAGACTAGGGATGGAGAGACCCAGTACTTC. Protein: CASSVETRDGETQYF. Full variable domain (missing parts from reference TRBV9 and TRBJ2-5): DSGVTQTPKHLITATGQRVTLRCSPRSGDLSVYWYQQSLDQGLQFLIQYYNGEERAKGNILERFSAQQFPDLHSELNLSSLELGDSALYFCASSVETRDGETQYFGPGTRLLVL.

This chain uses TRBV7-8 with TRBJ2-7; no firm D call. Trimming removed 2 bases from V and 4 bases from J, with 9 bases in between. CDR3 length: 13 residues. Germline lookup yields CDR1 SGHVS and CDR2 FQNEAQ. CDR3 protein: CASSLTLRYEQYF. CDR3 bases: TGTGCCAGCAGCTTAACTCTTCGGTACGAGCAGTACTTC.

The chain has TRBV12-3 or TRBV12-4 and TRBJ1-3; possible D gene TRBD1, 6 bases. The length of the CDR3 is 13 residues. Deletions cut 1 base from V and 9 bases from J, with 10 bases between. In nucleotides, the CDR3 is TGTGCCAGCAGTTTAGGCCAGGGGCTCACCATATATTTT. This translates into CASSLGQGLTIYF.

V is TRBV30 and J is TRBJ1-5; D perhaps matches TRBD1 (5 bases). V was trimmed by 5 bases and J by 4 bases, leaving 9 bases between them. CDR1 is GTSNPN and CDR2 is SVGIG in the germline V gene (reference sequence). This CDR3 has 12 residues. CDR3 nucleotide sequence: TGTGCCTGGGCCCAGGGTAATCAGCCCCAGCATTTT. It specifies CAWAQGNQPQHF.

CDR3 nucleotide sequence: TGTGCCAGCAGCCAAGATTATACTAGCGGCTCCACCCTGTACGAGCAGTACTTC. Its translation is CASSQDYTSGSTLYEQYF. The chain recombines TRBV3-1 (or the pseudogene TRBV3-2) with TRBJ2-7, with 8 positions matching TRBD2. Germline CDR1 LGHDT, CDR2 YNNKEL (reference sequence). CDR3 length: 18 residues. Germline trimming cut 0 bases from V and 4 bases from J; bases unmatched to any gene: 14.

This chain joins TRBV10-3 and TRBJ1-5; D is possibly TRBD1 (6 bases). The CDR3 sequence is 16 residues long. The V end was cut by 0 bases, the J end by 6 bases, with 15 bases between. Germline V gene data show CDR1 as ENHRY and CDR2 as SYGVKD. The CDR3 here is CAISESAGAHGQPQHF. In DNA form, the CDR3 reads TGTGCCATCAGTGAGTCTGCGGGGGCGCATGGTCAGCCCCAGCATTTT.

This chain joins TRBV9 and TRBJ1-3; the D gene is possibly TRBD1 (6 bases). This CDR3 contains 18 residues. The germline V gene has CDR1 SGDLS and CDR2 YYNGEE. V was cut by 1 base and J by 4 bases, with 21 bases left in between. CDR3 in DNA: TGTGCCAGCAGCGTATTGAGGGACACCGATTCCTCAGGAAACACCATATATTTT. The encoded protein is CASSVLRDTDSSGNTIYF.

The chain has TRBV14 and TRBJ2-7; TRBD2 agrees at 10 bases. V was clipped by 2 bases and J by 2 bases; unmatched bases: 12. Germline values: CDR1 SGHDN, CDR2 FVKESK. The CDR3 has 18 residues. The DNA for the CDR3 is TGTGCCAGCAGCCAACCAGGGACTAGCGTCGTTCCCACCTACGAGCAGTACTTC. Its translation: CASSQPGTSVVPTYEQYF.

A word on this clone: Other DNA sequences from this sample encode an identical CDR3 as well. The rearrangement joins TRBV3-1 (or the pseudogene TRBV3-2) to TRBJ1-1; D ambiguous. Germline CDR1 reads LGHDT; CDR2 reads YNNKEL (reference sequence). The CDR3 is made up of 14 amino acids. The ends were cut back, 0 bases at V and 1 base at J, with 6 bases in the middle. This CDR3 is CASSQDLENTEAFF. The CDR3 nucleotides read TGTGCCAGCAGCCAAGACCTAGAGAACACTGAAGCTTTCTTT.

This chain connects TRBV9 to TRBJ1-6; 11 nucleotides line up with TRBD1. The CDR3 has 15 residues. Germline V lookup: CDR1 SGDLS, CDR2 YYNGEE. V lost 0 bases and J lost 15; bases outside the gene matches: 8. The CDR3 DNA sequence: TGTGCCAGCAGCGTAGAAGGGACAGGGGGTCCAGTCCTCCACTTT. This gives the protein CASSVEGTGGPVLHF.

The chain joins TRBV5-1 to TRBJ1-3; 10 bases map to TRBD1. Germline V gives CDR1 SGHRS, CDR2 YFSETQ. The V segment lost 0 bases and the J segment 4 bases; nucleotides outside the gene matches: 4. The CDR3 has 16 residues. The CDR3 coding sequence is TGCGCCAGCAGCTTGGAGACAGGGGGCGGCGGAAACACCATATATTTT. Translation gives CASSLETGGGGNTIYF.

This chain joins TRBV1 and TRBJ2-1; the table names TRBD2, a call not compared with the DNA. TRBV1 is a known pseudogene. The CDR3 totals 16 residues. Here the CDR3 reads CTSTSAGGGPDNEQFF. CDR3 DNA sequence: TGCACCAGCACCTCCGCGGGGGGGGGCCCGGACAATGAGCAGTTCTTC.

CDR3 residues: CSVLAGGSDTQYF. The CDR3 DNA reads TGCAGCGTGTTAGCGGGGGGCTCGGATACGCAGTATTTT. The rearrangement links TRBV29-1 to TRBJ2-3; 10 nucleotides align to TRBD2. Germline V gene lookup returns CDR1 SQVTM and CDR2 ANQGSEA. The CDR3 is 13 amino acids. Trimming removed 6 bases from V and 6 bases from J; junction bases left unmatched: 6.

This clone has a handful of counts. The chain couples TRBV6-5 to TRBJ1-1; D is perhaps TRBD1 (5 bases). V lost 0 bases to trimming and J lost 1 base, with 9 bases between them. Germline values: CDR1 MNHEY, CDR2 SVGAGI. This CDR3 is 15 amino acids long. CDR3 sequence (DNA): TGTGCCAGCAGTTACTCTCCCGGACAGAACACTGAAGCTTTCTTT. Its protein product is CASSYSPGQNTEAFF.

The chain couples TRBV18 to TRBJ1-2; 7 bases are shared with TRBD1. The germline CDR1 and CDR2 sequences are KGHSH and LQKENI. Trimming removed 6 bases from V and 8 bases from J; junction bases left unmatched: 15. The CDR3 runs 15 residues. The CDR3 region is CASSPPTGQVGGYTF. The CDR3 bases are TGTGCCAGCTCTCCCCCGACAGGGCAAGTTGGCGGCTACACCTTC.

CDR3 DNA sequence: TGTGCCAGTAGTATTTACGGGAGAATAGGTGGGAACACCGGGGAGCTGTTTTTT. Protein: CASSIYGRIGGNTGELFF. The chain couples TRBV19 to TRBJ2-2; D might be TRBD2 (6 bases). CDR3 length: 18 residues. CDR1 and CDR2 (germline): LNHDA, SQIVND (reference sequence). Trimming removed 3 bases from V and 1 base from J, with 18 bases in between.

This clone was recorded only once. The chain combines TRBV6-6 with TRBJ2-1; D may be TRBD1 (6 bases). V lost 7 bases, J lost 1 base, and 11 bases lay in between. Germline CDR1 is MNHNY and CDR2 is SVGAGI (reference sequence). The CDR3 runs 14 residues. In DNA, the CDR3 is TGTGCCAGCACCCAACAGGGTTCCTACAATGAGCAGTTCTTC. This gives the protein CASTQQGSYNEQFF.

This chain connects TRBV2 to TRBJ2-2; a weak D match, TRBD1 (6 bases). Looked up from germline, CDR1 is SNHLY and CDR2 is FYNNEI. V lost 8 bases and J lost 6, with 13 bases in between. The CDR3 consists of 13 residues. The CDR3 reads CASGQLPAGELFF. CDR3 DNA sequence: TGTGCCAGCGGACAGCTCCCCGCCGGGGAGCTGTTTTTT.

The V call is TRBV12-3 or TRBV12-4, the J call TRBJ1-1, with D unclear. This CDR3 has 13 amino acids. Trimming removed 5 bases at V and 3 bases at J, with 10 bases between. CDR3 in amino acids: CASSRSLDTEAFF. CDR3 DNA sequence: TGTGCCAGCAGTAGGAGTTTGGACACTGAAGCTTTCTTT.

The chain employs TRBV5-4 and TRBJ2-7; possibly TRBD2 for D (6 bases). Germline V CDR1 and CDR2: SGHNT, YYREEE (reference sequence). The CDR3 sequence is 13 residues long. Trimming left V 2 bases short and J 1 base short, with 7 bases between. DNA of the CDR3: TGTGCCAGCAGCTTTGGAGGGTCCTACGAGCAGTACTTC. Translated: CASSFGGSYEQYF.

The chain links TRBV3-1 (or the pseudogene TRBV3-2) to TRBJ2-5, with 8 bases identical to TRBD1. The V gene's germline CDR1 is LGHDT and CDR2 YNNKEL (reference sequence). There are 18 residues in the CDR3. The V and J ends lost 3 bases and 2 bases, in that order; junction bases with no gene match: 14. CDR3 sequence: CASSHYAGTGRGQETQYF. CDR3 DNA sequence: TGTGCCAGCAGCCACTATGCCGGGACAGGAAGGGGACAAGAGACCCAGTACTTC.

This clone came up once. V and J are TRBV9 and TRBJ2-7; 11 bases align to TRBD2. J gave up 5 bases and V 4 bases, and 8 bases lay outside the gene matches. CDR1 SGDLS and CDR2 YYNGEE come from the germline V gene. This CDR3 has 15 residues. The CDR3 here is CASSSRLAGIDEQYF. CDR3 nucleotide sequence: TGTGCCAGCAGCTCAAGACTAGCGGGAATAGACGAGCAGTACTTC.

V and J are TRBV18 and TRBJ1-4, with TRBD1 matching over 8 bases. V lost 4 bases to trimming and J lost 8 bases; unmatched junction nucleotides: 6. The CDR3 sequence is 14 residues long. Per the germline V gene, CDR1 is KGHSH and CDR2 is LQKENI. The CDR3: CASSRSAGGEKLFF. The CDR3 DNA reads as TGTGCCAGCTCACGATCCGCAGGGGGCGAAAAACTGTTTTTT.

The chain uses TRBV10-1 and TRBJ1-3; no definite D call. This CDR3 has 16 residues. V was trimmed by 6 bases and J by 2 bases, leaving 17 bases between them. CDR1 and CDR2 from the germline V gene are WNHNN and SYGVQD (reference sequence). CDR3 bases: TGCGCCAGCAGGGGCCCAGGAACTTATCCTGGAAACACCATATATTTT. Translation gives CASRGPGTYPGNTIYF.

The chain's CDR3 is CASSQLALKDEQYF. The CDR3 nucleotides are TGCGCCAGCTCCCAGCTAGCCCTTAAAGACGAGCAGTACTTC. The rearrangement links TRBV10-2 to TRBJ2-7, with D perhaps matching TRBD2 (5 bases). Germline CDR1 is WSHSY and CDR2 is SAAADI. Trimming removed 8 bases from V and 5 bases from J, with 19 bases in between. The CDR3 contains 14 residues.

For the CDR3, the DNA is TGTGCCAGCAAAACAGAGAACACTGAAGCTTTCTTT. Translated, it gives CASKTENTEAFF. V is TRBV9 and J is TRBJ1-1, with D unresolved. The CDR3 has 12 residues. V was trimmed by 6 bases and J by 1 base, leaving 7 bases between them. Germline lookup yields CDR1 SGDLS and CDR2 YYNGEE.

The gene calls are TRBV19 and TRBJ1-5, with D possibly matching TRBD1 (5 bases). The CDR3 covers 17 residues. V lost 5 bases, J lost 1 base, and 18 bases lay in between. Looked up from germline, CDR1 is LNHDA and CDR2 is SQIVND (reference sequence). This CDR3 reads CASSWGLAVASNQPQHF. The CDR3, as DNA: TGTGCCAGTAGTTGGGGACTTGCAGTAGCGAGCAATCAGCCCCAGCATTTT.